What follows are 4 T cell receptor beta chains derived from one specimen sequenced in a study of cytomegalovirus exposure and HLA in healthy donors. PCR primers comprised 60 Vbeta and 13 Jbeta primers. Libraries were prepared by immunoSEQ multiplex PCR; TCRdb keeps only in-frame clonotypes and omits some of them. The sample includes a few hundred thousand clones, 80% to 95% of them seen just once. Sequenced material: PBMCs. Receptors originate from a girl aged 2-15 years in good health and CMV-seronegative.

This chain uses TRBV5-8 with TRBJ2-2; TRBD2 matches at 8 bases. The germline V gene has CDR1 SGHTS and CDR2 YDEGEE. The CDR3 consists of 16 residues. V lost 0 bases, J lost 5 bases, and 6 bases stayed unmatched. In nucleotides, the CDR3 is TGTGCCAGCAGCTTGGCTGGCGGGGGGCCTACCGGGGAGCTGTTTTTT. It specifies CASSLAGGGPTGELFF.

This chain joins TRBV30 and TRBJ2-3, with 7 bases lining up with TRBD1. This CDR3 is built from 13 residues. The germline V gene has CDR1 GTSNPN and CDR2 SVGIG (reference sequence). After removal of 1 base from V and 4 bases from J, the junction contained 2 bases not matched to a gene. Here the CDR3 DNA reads TGTGCCTGGAGTGGGGACAGTTCAGATACGCAGTATTTT. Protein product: CAWSGDSSDTQYF.

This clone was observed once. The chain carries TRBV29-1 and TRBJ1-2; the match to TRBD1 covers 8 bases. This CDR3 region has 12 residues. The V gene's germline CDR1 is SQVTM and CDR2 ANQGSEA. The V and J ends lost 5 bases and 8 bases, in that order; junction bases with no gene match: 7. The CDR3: CSVSRGLEGYTF. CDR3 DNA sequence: TGCAGCGTTTCCAGGGGGCTGGAGGGCTACACCTTC.

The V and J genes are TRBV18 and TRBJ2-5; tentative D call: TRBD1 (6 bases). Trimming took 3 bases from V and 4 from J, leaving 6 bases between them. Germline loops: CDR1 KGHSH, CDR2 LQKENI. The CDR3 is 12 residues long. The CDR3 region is CASSPGAETQYF. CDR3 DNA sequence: TGTGCCAGCTCACCGGGGGCAGAGACCCAGTACTTC.